A single sample gave rise to the 10 T cell receptor beta chains below, sequenced in a study of T cell responses to AZD1222 COVID-19 vaccine. The protocol was immunoSEQ multiplex PCR, while the TCRdb copy is restricted to in-frame clones and leaves out a portion. The table lists roughly 180,000 clones, around 92% of them singletons. The sequencing used peripheral blood, collected 28 days after the second AZD1222 dose. All receptors come from an adult who received the AZD1222 COVID-19 vaccine.

V and J are TRBV23-1 and TRBJ1-5; D is uncertain. TRBV23-1 is annotated as an ORF whose role is uncertain. The CDR3 totals 15 residues. Trimming took off 8 bases at V and 5 bases at J, with 19 bases between the two ends. CDR3: CASPRQVLLYQPQHF. As DNA, the CDR3 is TGCGCCAGCCCTAGGCAGGTCCTCCTCTATCAGCCCCAGCATTTT.

CDR3 region: CASSFAAGAPDTIYF. In nucleotides, the CDR3 is TGTGCCAGCAGCTTTGCTGCGGGGGCGCCAGACACCATATATTTT. This chain uses TRBV7-2 with TRBJ1-3, with D perhaps matching TRBD1 (6 bases). V was cut by 3 bases and J by 8 bases, with 17 bases left in between. CDR3 length: 15 residues. Germline loops: CDR1 SGHTA, CDR2 FQGNSA.

The chain carries TRBV2 and TRBJ2-7; D unclear. The CDR3 is 10 amino acids. Trimming cost V 8 bases and J 4 bases, with 6 bases left between them. Germline values: CDR1 SNHLY, CDR2 FYNNEI. This CDR3 is CASGWYEQYF. The CDR3, as DNA: TGTGCCAGCGGTTGGTACGAGCAGTACTTC. Full variable domain (missing parts from reference TRBV2 and TRBJ2-7): EPEVTQTPSHQVTQMGQEVILRCVPISNHLYFYWYRQILGQKVEFLVSFYNNEISEKSEIFDDQFSVERPDGSNFTLKIRSTKLEDSAMYFCASGWYEQYFGPGTRLTVT.

The table lists this clone with a count of one. The chain links TRBV5-6 to TRBJ1-3, with 11 bases lining up with TRBD1. V lost 3 bases and J lost 4; bases outside the gene matches: 0. This CDR3 comprises 14 residues. Per the germline V gene, CDR1 is SGHDT and CDR2 is YYEEEE. In nucleotides, the CDR3 is TGTGCCAGCAGCTGGGACAGGGGGGGAAACACCATATATTTT. Translated, it gives CASSWDRGGNTIYF.

V usage is TRBV9 and J usage is TRBJ1-4, with unresolved D. Looked up from germline, CDR1 is SGDLS and CDR2 is YYNGEE. Between the trimmed V and J ends, which lost 3 bases and 3 bases, there was a span of 15 bases. The length of the CDR3 is 16 residues. This CDR3 reads CASSAEDGGANEKLFF. Here the CDR3 DNA reads TGTGCCAGCAGCGCAGAAGATGGCGGGGCTAATGAAAAACTGTTTTTT.

CDR3: CASSQARAGEQYF. In DNA, the CDR3 is TGTGCCAGCAGCCAAGCCCGAGCTGGGGAGCAGTACTTC. The rearrangement uses TRBV3-1 (or the pseudogene TRBV3-2) and TRBJ2-7; the D is unclear. CDR1 is LGHDT and CDR2 is YNNKEL in the germline V gene (reference sequence). Trimming pared 1 base from V and 7 bases from J, leaving 11 bases between. The CDR3 covers 13 residues.

In this sample, this clone turned up once. The chain recombines TRBV29-1 with TRBJ2-1, with TRBD2 matching over 14 bases. The V segment lost 6 bases and the J segment 12 bases; nucleotides outside the gene matches: 10. The length of the CDR3 is 14 residues. Per the germline V gene, CDR1 is SQVTM and CDR2 is ANQGSEA. The CDR3 DNA reads TGCAGCGTCCCGGGACTAGCGGGGGAATTAGGGCAGTTCTTC. Amino acids: CSVPGLAGELGQFF.

V gene TRBV10-3 combines with J gene TRBJ2-5; 12 nucleotides match TRBD2. The CDR3 covers 17 residues. The germline gives CDR1 ENHRY, CDR2 SYGVKD. The ends lost 8 bases at V and 2 bases at J; junction bases unmatched: 12. CDR3 in amino acids: CAISGPTSGGKQETQYF. DNA for the CDR3: TGTGCCATCTCGGGCCCGACTAGCGGGGGCAAACAAGAGACCCAGTACTTC.

This rearrangement joins TRBV30 to TRBJ2-7; TRBD2 agrees at 11 bases. With 2 bases clipped from V and 9 bases from J, the junction kept 15 bases outside the gene matches. Germline values: CDR1 GTSNPN, CDR2 SVGIG (reference sequence). The CDR3 loop spans 16 amino acids. The CDR3 nucleotides read TGTGCCTGGAGTCTATCAATTACTAGCGGGAGTTTAGGGCAGTACTTC. Translated: CAWSLSITSGSLGQYF.

The chain recombines TRBV7-9 with TRBJ2-7; the match to TRBD1 covers 8 bases. Germline CDR1 SEHNR, CDR2 FQNEAQ (reference sequence). V dropped 5 bases and J dropped 1; count of bases not matched to a gene: 7. The CDR3 runs 15 residues. CDR3 residues: CASSTRQGKSYEQYF. The CDR3 nucleotides are TGTGCCAGCAGCACGAGACAGGGGAAGTCCTACGAGCAGTACTTC.